This T cell receptor beta chain was captured in a study of shared clonotypes between healthy human individuals. Repertoires were generated with immunoSEQ multiplex PCR, while TCRdb's copy carries only in-frame clones and drops some. Among 2,500,000 or so clones listed, approximately 94% were seen once. The CDR3 length is 15 residues. From germline, CDR1 is MNHEY and CDR2 SVGAGI. V shed 5 bases and J shed 4 bases, with 12 bases lying between them. The chain joins TRBV6-5 to TRBJ2-6; D remains unclear. The source is a man between 18 and 35 years old in good health. Some clones in this sample may be carry-over from other donors' samples. Sequencing was done on a sample of naive CD4+ T cells from PBMCs. Regarding subset: CD45RA+ positively selected. Here the CDR3 reads CASSNFEKGANVLTF. The CDR3 DNA sequence: TGTGCCAGCAGTAATTTCGAAAAGGGGGCCAACGTCCTGACTTTC.